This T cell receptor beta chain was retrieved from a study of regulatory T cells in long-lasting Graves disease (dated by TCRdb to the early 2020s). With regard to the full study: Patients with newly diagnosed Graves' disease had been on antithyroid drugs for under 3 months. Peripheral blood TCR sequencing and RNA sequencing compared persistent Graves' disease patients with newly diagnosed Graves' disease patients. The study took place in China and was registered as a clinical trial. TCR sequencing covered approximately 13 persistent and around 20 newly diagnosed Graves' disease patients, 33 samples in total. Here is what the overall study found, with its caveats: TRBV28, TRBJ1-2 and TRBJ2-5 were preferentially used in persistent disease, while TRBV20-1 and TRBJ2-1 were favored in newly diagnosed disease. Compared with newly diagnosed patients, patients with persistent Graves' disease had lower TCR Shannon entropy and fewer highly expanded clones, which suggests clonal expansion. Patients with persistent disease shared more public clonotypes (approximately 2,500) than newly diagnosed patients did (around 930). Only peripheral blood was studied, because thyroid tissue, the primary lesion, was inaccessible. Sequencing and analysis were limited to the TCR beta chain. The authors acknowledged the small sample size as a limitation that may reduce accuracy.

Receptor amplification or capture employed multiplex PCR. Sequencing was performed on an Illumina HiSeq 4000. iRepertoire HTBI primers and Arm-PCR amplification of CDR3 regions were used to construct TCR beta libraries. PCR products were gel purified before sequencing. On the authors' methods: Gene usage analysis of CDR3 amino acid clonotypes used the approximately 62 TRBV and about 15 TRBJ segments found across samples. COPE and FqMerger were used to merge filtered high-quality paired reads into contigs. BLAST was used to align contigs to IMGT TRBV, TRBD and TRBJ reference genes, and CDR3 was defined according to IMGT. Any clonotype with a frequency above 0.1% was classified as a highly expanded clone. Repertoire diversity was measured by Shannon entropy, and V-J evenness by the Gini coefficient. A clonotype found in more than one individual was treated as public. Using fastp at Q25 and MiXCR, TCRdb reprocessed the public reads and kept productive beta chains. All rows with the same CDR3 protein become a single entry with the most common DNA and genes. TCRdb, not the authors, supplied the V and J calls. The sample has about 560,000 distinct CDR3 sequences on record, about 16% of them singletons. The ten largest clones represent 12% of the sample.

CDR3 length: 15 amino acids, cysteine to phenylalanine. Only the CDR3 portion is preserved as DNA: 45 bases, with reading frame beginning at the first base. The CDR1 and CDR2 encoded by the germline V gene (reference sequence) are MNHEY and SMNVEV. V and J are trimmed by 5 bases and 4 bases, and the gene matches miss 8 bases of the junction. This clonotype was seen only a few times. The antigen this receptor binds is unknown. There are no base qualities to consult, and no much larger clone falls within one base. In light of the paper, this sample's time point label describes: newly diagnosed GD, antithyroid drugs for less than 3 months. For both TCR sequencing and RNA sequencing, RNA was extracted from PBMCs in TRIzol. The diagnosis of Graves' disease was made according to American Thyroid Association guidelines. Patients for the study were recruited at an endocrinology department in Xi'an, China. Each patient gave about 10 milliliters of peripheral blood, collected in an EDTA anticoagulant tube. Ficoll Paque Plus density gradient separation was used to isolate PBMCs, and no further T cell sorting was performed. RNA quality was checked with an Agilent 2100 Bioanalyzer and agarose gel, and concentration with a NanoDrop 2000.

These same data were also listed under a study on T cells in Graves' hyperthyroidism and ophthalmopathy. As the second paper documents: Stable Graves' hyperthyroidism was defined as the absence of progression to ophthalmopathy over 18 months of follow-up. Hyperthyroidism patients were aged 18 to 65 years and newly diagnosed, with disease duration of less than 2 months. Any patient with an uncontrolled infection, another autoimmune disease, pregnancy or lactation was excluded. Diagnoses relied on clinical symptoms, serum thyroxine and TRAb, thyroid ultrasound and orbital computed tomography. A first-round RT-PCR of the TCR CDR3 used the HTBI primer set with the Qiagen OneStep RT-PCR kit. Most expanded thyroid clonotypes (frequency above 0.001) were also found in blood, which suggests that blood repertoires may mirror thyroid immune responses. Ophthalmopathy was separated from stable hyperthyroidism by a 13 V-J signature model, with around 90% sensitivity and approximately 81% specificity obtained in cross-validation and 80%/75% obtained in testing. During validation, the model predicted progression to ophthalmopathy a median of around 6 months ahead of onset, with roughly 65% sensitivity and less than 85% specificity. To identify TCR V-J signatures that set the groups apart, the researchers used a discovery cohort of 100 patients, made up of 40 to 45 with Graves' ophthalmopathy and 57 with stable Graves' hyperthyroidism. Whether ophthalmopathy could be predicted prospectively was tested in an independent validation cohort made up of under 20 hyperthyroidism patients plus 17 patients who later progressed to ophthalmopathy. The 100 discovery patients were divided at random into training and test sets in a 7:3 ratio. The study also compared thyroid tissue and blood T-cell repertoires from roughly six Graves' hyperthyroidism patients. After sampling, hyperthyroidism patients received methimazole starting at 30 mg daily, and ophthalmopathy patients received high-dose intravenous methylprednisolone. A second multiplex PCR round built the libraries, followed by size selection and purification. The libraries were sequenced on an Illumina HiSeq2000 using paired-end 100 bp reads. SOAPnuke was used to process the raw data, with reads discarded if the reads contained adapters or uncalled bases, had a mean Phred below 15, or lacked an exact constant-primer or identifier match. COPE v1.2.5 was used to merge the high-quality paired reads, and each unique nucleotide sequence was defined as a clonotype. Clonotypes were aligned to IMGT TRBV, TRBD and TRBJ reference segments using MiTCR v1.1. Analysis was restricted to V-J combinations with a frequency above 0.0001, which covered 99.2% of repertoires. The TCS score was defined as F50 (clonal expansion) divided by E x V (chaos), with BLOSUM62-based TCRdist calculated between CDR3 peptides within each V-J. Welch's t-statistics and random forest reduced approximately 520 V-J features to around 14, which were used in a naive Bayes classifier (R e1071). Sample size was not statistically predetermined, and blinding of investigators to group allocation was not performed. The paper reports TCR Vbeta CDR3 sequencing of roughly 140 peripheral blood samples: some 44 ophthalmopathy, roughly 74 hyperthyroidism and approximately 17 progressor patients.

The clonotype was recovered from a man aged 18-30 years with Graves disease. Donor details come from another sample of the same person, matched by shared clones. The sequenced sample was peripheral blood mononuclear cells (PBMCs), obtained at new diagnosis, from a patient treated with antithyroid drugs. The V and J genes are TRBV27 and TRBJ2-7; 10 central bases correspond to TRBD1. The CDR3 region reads CASSHRDRGRYEQYF. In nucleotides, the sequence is TGTGCCAGCAGTCACCGGGACAGGGGACGGTACGAGCAGTACTTC.